The present TCR beta chain was sequenced within a study of cytomegalovirus exposure and HLA in healthy donors (dated by TCRdb to about 2017). With regard to the full study: In an earlier analysis of 450 to 750 of the donors, roughly 300 Gb of sequence data and approximately 100 million unique TCR beta sequences from roughly 190 million T cells were reported. HLA typing included class I and class II loci at four-digit resolution. All discovery cohort repertoires had been generated using a single sequencing platform. The aim of the study was to test whether cataloging public T cell receptors could identify signatures of past pathogen exposure. Of the 350 to 400 genotyped donors, around 81% fell in the genetic ancestry cluster associated with self-reported Caucasian donors. Typing coverage varied by locus: roughly 629-640 donors for A, B, C, DRB1 and DQB1; roughly 500 for DQA1; around 610 for DPA1; around 450 for DPB1. To decide whether each TCR beta V gene segment behaved as functional or pseudogenic, an earlier analysis of some 600 of the donors relied on high-throughput TCR beta sequencing. In addition to the first cohort of about 650 subjects, a separate validation cohort of 120 different subjects was used. In a later genetic analysis, genome-wide SNP genotypes for about 55% of the roughly 700 donors were used, and that subset was treated as a discovery cohort. Donor age, sex, ethnicity and CMV serostatus were compiled together with the repertoire data. About 300 gigabases of sequencing data and 70 million to 95 million unique TCR sequences made up an early release that covered around 640 HLA-typed donors. The study profiled the T cell repertoires of hundreds of subjects by immunosequencing and related them to cytomegalovirus serostatus. Several DR-DQ haplotypes were treated as single units for association and clustering because of strong linkage in the cohort. To study patterns of TCR occurrence, a later analysis re-analyzed previously published TCR beta repertoires from 666 donors and added high-resolution HLA genotyping. In the later analysis, no new phenotypic data were used to find candidate immune exposures; instead, reliance was placed on TCR beta sequences and their occurrence across donors. Among 300 to 500 genotyped donors of the cohort, an average of approximately 240,000 unique TCR beta nucleotide sequences was sequenced per donor, of which roughly 18% were non-productive. To predict cytomegalovirus infection status, the study brought together high-throughput TCR immunosequencing, statistical association of individual TCRs with disease status, and machine learning. What the study reported, not specific to this receptor: In a later analysis, HLA-associated TCR beta chains were found to be more clonally expanded and to have lower generation probabilities than equally common non-associated chains. Because HLA typing was unavailable for some donors at each locus, only the typed subset was used in association tests. It was suggested by the authors that the approach could potentially be generalized to other disease states and immunological phenotypes. At a false discovery rate of 0.05, a later analysis linked 15,000 to 20,000 TCR beta sequences to specific HLA alleles. Assigning TCR associations to individual alleles was difficult when HLA alleles, especially DR and DQ, strongly co-occurred. In both the original and validation cohorts, the classifier was reported to diagnose cytomegalovirus status with high specificity and sensitivity. An association between a missense DCLRE1C variant and V-gene and J-gene trimming of TCR beta chains was found in a later genetic analysis and replicated in an independent cohort. A later analysis found that most CMV-associated TCR beta chains appeared HLA-restricted, with HLA associations seemingly driven largely by CMV exposure. The study listed 164 TCR beta chains as associated with cytomegalovirus. In vitro tests confirmed that a few of the cytomegalovirus-associated TCR beta chains recognize cytomegalovirus antigens. A group of highly shared sequence variants was considered likely to be a technical artifact of the sequencing pipeline. Immune exposure information for the cohort was limited to CMV serostatus. About 17 rarely observed V segments, including chromosome 9 orphons, were excluded from the earlier analysis of approximately 500 of the donors because counts were too low. A later analysis reported that several top co-occurrence clusters appeared linked to parvovirus B19, influenza, CMV and Epstein-Barr virus. Linkage disequilibrium might explain the correlated functional status among segregating V segments, but an unknown experimental factor could not be excluded. A further reported finding was that TCR beta sequences accurately predicted the HLA-A and HLA-B alleles for most subjects in the first cohort. In an earlier analysis of approximately 600 of the donors, most TCR beta V segments were observed in productive rearrangements about 90% or about 30% of the time, broadly matching IMGT annotations. According to a later analysis, TCR association rates differed among HLA loci, with DRB1 alleles showing the most associated TCRs and HLA-C alleles showing the fewest. Because the 87-base-pair reads could not distinguish some IMGT-functional V segments, including TRBV6-2 and TRBV6-3, those segments were excluded. The presence/absence analyses assumed that sequencing depth was roughly uniform across donors, and that assumption may not be true. In a later genetic analysis, fewer N-insertions in productive TCRs were reported among donors in an Asian-associated ancestry cluster than the roughly 670-donor mean. The cohort was sequenced for TCR beta chains only, and without alpha or paired-chain data the features that could be detected were limited. Most TCR sequences were observed very rarely across donors, whereas some public TCRs were present in many individuals.

The cohort was made up of about 610 healthy bone marrow donors. At the time of sampling, every cohort member was nominally healthy, though immune exposures that went unrecorded were likely present. The donor tested CMV seronegative, placing the donor among the 350 to 400 seronegative members of the cohort. A peripheral blood sample was provided by each donor, and peripheral blood mononuclear cells were used for TCR beta sequencing. The Qiagen DNeasy Blood Extraction Kit was used to extract genomic DNA from the blood cell samples. There are 14 amino acids in the CDR3, from cysteine to phenylalanine inclusive. Only CDR3 DNA remains: 42 bases, in frame from the first base. Deletion took 8 bases off V and 9 bases off J, with a span of 21 bases between the germline ends. Reading the germline V gene gives CDR1 MGHRA and CDR2 YSYEKL. The protocol used for the library was the immunoSEQ multiplex PCR assay. For the multiplex PCR, a mixture combining 60 forward primers for TCR Vbeta segments and 13 reverse primers for TCR Jbeta segments was used. A multiplex PCR assay on genomic DNA amplified the CDR3 region of rearranged TCR beta genes. The amplified TCR beta libraries were sequenced on the Illumina HiSeq System as 87-base-pair reads. As for how the authors treated the data: A later analysis counted about 82 million unique TCR beta chains across the 500 to 850 repertoires, and roughly 10 million of these chains were shared by at least two donors. To remove PCR and sequencing errors, raw reads were error-corrected and collapsed into unique sequences using a nearest-neighbor algorithm that merged closely related sequences. V, D and J gene segments were assigned by aligning CDR3 sequences to IMGT reference sequences. For a sequence to be retained, at least a six-nucleotide match to both a V gene segment and a J gene segment was required. A rearrangement was called productive if the CDR3 had no stop codons and remained in frame with V and J, and every other rearrangement was called non-productive. CDR3 was defined by IMGT convention, running from the second conserved V-encoded cysteine to the conserved J-encoded phenylalanine. Sequences without an unambiguous match to a single V gene segment were excluded from the earlier analysis of about 600 of the donors. An earlier analysis of several hundred of the donors classified V segments as functional when productive rearrangements were above 56.7% and as segregating when the standard deviation between donors was above 5%. To diagnose cytomegalovirus status from the catalog of TCR beta chain sequences, a statistical classification framework was built. V and J gene assignment, in a later analysis, came from comparing TCR nucleotide sequences with IMGT/GENE-DB human TR gene sequences. The TCRdist pipeline was used in a later analysis to assign CDR3 sequences and most-parsimonious VDJ recombination scenarios. A later analysis defined each TCR beta chain by its CDR3 amino acid sequence plus V-gene family, and excluded reads lacking a unique V-gene family. As a way to deal with suspected cross-contamination and a sequencing artifact, a later analysis dropped 500 to 700 nucleotide sequences that were highly shared and had low generation probability. A later analysis calculated a clonal expansion index for each public chain from normalized within-repertoire ranks of inferred template counts. Generation probabilities in a later analysis came from a VDJ recombination model fitted to out-of-frame rearrangements, and those results were checked against IGoR. A later analysis scored TCR-TCR, TCR-HLA and TCR-CMV co-occurrence with hypergeometric tests, applying a repertoire-size bias correction to TCR pairs. A later analysis estimated false discovery rates by permuting HLA or CMV assignments 20 times. In a later analysis, co-occurring TCRs were grouped using DBSCAN, with TCRdist sequence similarity added in when clustering inside HLA-allele-positive subsets. Repertoires with fewer than 30,000 or more than 120,000 public chains were left out of co-occurrence clustering, as were roughly five repertoires with anomalous nucleotide sharing. Sourced from immuneACCESS, this table was stored by TCRdb with only in-frame sequences that have V and J called. A share of the clones is absent; for the studies checked, an unresolved V gene accounts for under half, and the remainder has no known explanation. The D gene and trimming were derived from the DNA, and the V and J assignments and clone size from that table. For this sample, the table gives about 130,000 clones. The top ten constitute roughly 2.5% of the sample.

Regarding this clone: Its antigen has not been determined.

The sequence was obtained from a man between 25 and 39 years old in good health and CMV-seronegative. Rearrangement joined TRBV4-1 to TRBJ2-3; a weak D assignment points to TRBD1 (7 bases agree). The sample taken for sequencing was PBMCs. The CDR3 protein is CASGGIGTALTQYF. The DNA is TGCGCCAGCGGAGGGATCGGGACAGCTTTAACGCAGTATTTT.